This T cell receptor beta chain was sequenced in a study of blood T cells in healthy people across ages. CDR3 length: 15 amino acids. Germline V gene lookup returns CDR1 SEHNR and CDR2 FQNEAQ (reference sequence). With 1 base clipped from V and 4 bases from J, the junction kept 2 bases outside the gene matches. For the second PCR, which ran for about 7 to 12 cycles, a sample-barcoded 5' primer and a J-beta primer mix were used. TCRdb processed the 5' RACE reads anew with MiXCR; each CDR3 protein has one entry. In the table there are 780,000 or so distinct CDR3 sequences, more than 20% of which are singletons. A further study also used this sample, focusing on T cells of mothers and their children.

This sequence was found in a boy aged 5-17 years in good health. The V call is TRBV7-9, the J call TRBJ2-1, with 9 bases fitting TRBD1. Sequences were obtained from blood. CDR3 bases: TGTGCCAGCAGCTTAGGACAGGGGGAGTACAATGAGCAGTTCTTC. Translation: CASSLGQGEYNEQFF.